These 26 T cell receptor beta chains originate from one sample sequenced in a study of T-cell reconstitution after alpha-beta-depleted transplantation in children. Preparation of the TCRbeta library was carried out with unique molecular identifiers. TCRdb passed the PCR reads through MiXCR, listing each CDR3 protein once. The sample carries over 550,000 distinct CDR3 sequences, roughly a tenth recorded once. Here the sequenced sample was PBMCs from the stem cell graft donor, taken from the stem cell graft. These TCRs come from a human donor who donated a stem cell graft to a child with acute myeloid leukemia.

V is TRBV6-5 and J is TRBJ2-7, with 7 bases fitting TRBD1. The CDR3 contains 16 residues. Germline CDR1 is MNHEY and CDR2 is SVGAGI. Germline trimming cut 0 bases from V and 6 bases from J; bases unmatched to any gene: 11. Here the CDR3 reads CASSYSRGNRGAEQYF. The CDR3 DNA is TGTGCCAGCAGTTACTCGAGGGGTAACAGGGGAGCCGAGCAGTACTTC.

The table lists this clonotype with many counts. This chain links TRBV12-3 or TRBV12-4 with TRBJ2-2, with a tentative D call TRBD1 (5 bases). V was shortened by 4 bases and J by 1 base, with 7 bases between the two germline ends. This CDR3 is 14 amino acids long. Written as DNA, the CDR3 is TGTGCCAGCAGTTGGCAGGGGAACACCGGGGAGCTGTTTTTT. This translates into CASSWQGNTGELFF.

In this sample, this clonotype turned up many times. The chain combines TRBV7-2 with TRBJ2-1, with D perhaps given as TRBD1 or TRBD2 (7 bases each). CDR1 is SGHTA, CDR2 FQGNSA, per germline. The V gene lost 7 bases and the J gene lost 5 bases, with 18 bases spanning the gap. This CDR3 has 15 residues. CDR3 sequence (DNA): TGTGCCAGCAAAAGGGGGCGGGAGCCGAACAATGAGCAGTTCTTC. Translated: CASKRGREPNNEQFF.

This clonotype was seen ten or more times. CDR3 nucleotides: TGTGCCAGCAGCTTAGCGAGGAACACTGAAGCTTTCTTT. This codes for CASSLARNTEAFF. This rearrangement joins TRBV7-9 to TRBJ1-1; D remains unclear. CDR3 length: 13 amino acids. V lost 0 bases, J lost 1 base, and 3 bases lay in between. Looked up from germline, CDR1 is SEHNR and CDR2 is FQNEAQ (reference sequence).

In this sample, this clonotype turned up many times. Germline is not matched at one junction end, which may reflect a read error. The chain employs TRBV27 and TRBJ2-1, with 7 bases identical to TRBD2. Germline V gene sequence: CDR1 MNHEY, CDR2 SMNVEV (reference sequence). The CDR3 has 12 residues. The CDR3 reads CASSLPGGEQFF. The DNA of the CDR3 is TGTGCTAGCAGCTTACCGGGAGGCGAGCAGTTCTTC.

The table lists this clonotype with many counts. The DNA of the CDR3 is TGCGCCAGCAGCCGCAGGGGAGGTAGTGGGACTGAAGCTTTCTTT. Amino acids: CASSRRGGSGTEAFF. The rearrangement joins TRBV4-3 to TRBJ1-1; D perhaps matches TRBD1 (6 bases). This CDR3 spans 15 amino acids. Trimming pared 4 bases from V and 5 bases from J, leaving 17 bases between. Germline V gene lookup returns CDR1 LGHNA and CDR2 YSLEER.

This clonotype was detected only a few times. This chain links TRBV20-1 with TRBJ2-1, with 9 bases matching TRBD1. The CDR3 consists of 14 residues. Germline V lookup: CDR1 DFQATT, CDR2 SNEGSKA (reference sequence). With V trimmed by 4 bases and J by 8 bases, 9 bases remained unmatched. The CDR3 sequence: CSATPDRGWYEQFF. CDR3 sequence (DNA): TGCAGTGCTACCCCCGACAGGGGGTGGTATGAGCAGTTCTTC.

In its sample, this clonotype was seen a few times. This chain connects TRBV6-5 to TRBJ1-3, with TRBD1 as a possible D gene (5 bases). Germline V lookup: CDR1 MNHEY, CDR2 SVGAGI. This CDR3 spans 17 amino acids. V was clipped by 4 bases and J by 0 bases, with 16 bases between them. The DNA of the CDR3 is TGTGCCAGCAGTTTCCCCCGGGGCCCTTACTCTGGAAACACCATATATTTT. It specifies CASSFPRGPYSGNTIYF.

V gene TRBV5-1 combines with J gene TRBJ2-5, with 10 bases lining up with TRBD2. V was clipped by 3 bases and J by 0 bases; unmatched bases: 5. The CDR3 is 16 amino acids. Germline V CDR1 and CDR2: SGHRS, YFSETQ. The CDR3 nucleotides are TGCGCCAGCAGCTCCCGACTAGCGGGCTACCAAGAGACCCAGTACTTC. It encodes CASSSRLAGYQETQYF.

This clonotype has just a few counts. As DNA, the CDR3 is TGTGCCAGCAGCCAACCTGTTGGGGCAGCTGGGGCAGATACGCAGTATTTT. Encoded protein: CASSQPVGAAGADTQYF. The genes are TRBV4-2 and TRBJ2-3; a weak D match, TRBD1 (5 bases). Trimming took off 2 bases at V and 4 bases at J, with 19 bases between the two ends. This CDR3 comprises 17 residues. From germline, CDR1 is LGHNA and CDR2 YNFKEQ.

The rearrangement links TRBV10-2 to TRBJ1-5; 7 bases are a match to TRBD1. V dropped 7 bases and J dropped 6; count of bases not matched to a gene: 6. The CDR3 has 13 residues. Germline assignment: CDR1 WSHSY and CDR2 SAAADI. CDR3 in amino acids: CASTTQGGQPQHF. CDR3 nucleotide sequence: TGCGCCAGCACCACCCAGGGGGGTCAGCCCCAGCATTTT.

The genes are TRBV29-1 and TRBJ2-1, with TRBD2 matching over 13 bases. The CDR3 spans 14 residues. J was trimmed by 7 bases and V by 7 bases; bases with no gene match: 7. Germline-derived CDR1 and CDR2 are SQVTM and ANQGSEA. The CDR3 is CSAHGTSGTNEQFF. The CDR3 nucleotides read TGCAGCGCCCATGGGACTAGCGGGACGAATGAGCAGTTCTTC.

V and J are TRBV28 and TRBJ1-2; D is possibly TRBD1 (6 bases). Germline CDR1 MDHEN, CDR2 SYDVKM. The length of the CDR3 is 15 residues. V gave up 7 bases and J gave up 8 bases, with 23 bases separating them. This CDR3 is CASKNPQGNRRGYTF. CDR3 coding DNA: TGTGCCAGCAAAAACCCCCAGGGGAACAGGAGAGGCTACACCTTC.

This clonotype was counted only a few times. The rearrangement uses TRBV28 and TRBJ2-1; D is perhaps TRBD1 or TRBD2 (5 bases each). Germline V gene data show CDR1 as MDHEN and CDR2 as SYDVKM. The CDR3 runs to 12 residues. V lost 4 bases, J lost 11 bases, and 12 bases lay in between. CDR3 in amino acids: CASSSRGRQQFF. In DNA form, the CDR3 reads TGTGCCAGCAGTTCCCGGGGACGGCAGCAGTTCTTC.

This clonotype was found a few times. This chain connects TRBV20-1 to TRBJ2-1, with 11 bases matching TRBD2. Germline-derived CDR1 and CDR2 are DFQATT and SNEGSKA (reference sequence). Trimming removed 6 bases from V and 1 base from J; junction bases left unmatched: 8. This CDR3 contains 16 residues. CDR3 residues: CSATRSGRGSYNEQFF. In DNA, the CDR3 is TGCAGTGCCACCCGTAGCGGGAGGGGATCCTACAATGAGCAGTTCTTC.

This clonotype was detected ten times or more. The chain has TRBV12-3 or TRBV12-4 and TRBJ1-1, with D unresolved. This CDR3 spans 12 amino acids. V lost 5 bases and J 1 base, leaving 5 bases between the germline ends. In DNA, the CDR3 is TGTGCCAGCAGTCACACGAACACTGAAGCTTTCTTT. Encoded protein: CASSHTNTEAFF.

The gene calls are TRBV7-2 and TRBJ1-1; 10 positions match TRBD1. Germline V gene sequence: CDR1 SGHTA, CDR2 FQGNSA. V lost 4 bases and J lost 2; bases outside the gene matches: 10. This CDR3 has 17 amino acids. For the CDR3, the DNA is TGTGCCAGCAGCTCACCCCGGGACAGGGGTGGTAACACTGAAGCTTTCTTT. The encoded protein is CASSSPRDRGGNTEAFF.

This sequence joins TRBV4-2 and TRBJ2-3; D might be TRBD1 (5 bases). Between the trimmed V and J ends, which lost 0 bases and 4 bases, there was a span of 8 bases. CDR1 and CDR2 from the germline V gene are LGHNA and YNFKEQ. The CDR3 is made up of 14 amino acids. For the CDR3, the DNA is TGTGCCAGCAGCCAAGATAGGGGCTCAGATACGCAGTATTTT. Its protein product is CASSQDRGSDTQYF.

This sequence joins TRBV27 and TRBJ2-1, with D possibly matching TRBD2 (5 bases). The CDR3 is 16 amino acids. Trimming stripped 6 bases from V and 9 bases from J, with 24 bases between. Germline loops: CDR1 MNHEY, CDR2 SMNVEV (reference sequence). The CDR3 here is CASSPRGQPTPPEQFF. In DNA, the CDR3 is TGTGCCAGCAGCCCCCGCGGGCAGCCAACCCCCCCTGAGCAGTTCTTC.

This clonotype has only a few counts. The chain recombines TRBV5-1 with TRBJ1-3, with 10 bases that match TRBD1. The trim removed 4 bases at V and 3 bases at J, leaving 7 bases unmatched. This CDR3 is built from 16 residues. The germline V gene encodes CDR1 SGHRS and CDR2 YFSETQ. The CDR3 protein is CASSGTGEGFGNTIYF. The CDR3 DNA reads TGCGCCAGCAGCGGGACAGGGGAAGGCTTTGGAAACACCATATATTTT.

CDR3 sequence: CASSLILAGEGVKNIQYF. The CDR3 coding sequence is TGCGCCAGCAGCTTGATTCTAGCGGGAGAGGGAGTCAAAAACATTCAGTACTTC. V and J are TRBV5-1 and TRBJ2-4; TRBD2 matches 10 bases. V gave up 1 base and J gave up 3 bases; unmatched junction bases: 10. Germline V lookup: CDR1 SGHRS, CDR2 YFSETQ. The CDR3 is 18 residues long. Full variable domain (missing parts from reference TRBV5-1 and TRBJ2-4): KAGVTQTPRYLIKTRGQQVTLSCSPISGHRSVSWYQQTPGQGLQFLFEYFSETQRNKGNFPGRFSGRQFSNSRSEMNVSTLELGDSALYLCASSLILAGEGVKNIQYFGAGTRLSVL.

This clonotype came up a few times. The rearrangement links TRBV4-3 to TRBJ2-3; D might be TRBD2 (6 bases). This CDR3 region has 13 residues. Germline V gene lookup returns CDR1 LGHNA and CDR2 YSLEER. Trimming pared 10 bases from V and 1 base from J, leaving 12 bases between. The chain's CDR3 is CAIITGGTDTQYF. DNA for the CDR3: TGCGCCATTATAACGGGGGGCACAGATACGCAGTATTTT.

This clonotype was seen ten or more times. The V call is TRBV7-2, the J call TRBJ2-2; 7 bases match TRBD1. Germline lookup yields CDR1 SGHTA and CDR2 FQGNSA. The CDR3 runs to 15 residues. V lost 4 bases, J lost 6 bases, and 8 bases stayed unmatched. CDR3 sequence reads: CASSSNNRGAGELFF. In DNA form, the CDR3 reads TGTGCCAGCAGCTCGAACAACAGGGGAGCCGGGGAGCTGTTTTTT.

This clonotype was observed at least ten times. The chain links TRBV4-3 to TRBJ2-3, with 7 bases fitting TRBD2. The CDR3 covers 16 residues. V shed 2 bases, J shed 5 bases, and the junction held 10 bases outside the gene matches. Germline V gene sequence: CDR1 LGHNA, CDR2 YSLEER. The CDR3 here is CASSQLGLPSGDTQYF. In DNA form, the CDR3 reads TGCGCCAGCAGCCAACTGGGACTACCGAGTGGAGATACGCAGTATTTT.

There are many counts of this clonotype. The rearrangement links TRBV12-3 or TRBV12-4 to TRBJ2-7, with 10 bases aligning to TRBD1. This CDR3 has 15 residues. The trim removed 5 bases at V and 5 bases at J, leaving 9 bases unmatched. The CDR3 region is CASSSTGTGVHEQYF. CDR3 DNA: TGTGCCAGCAGTAGTACCGGGACAGGGGTCCACGAGCAGTACTTC.

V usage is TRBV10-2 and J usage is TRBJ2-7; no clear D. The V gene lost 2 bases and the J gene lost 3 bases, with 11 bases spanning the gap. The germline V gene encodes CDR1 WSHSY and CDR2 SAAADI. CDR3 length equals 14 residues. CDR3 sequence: CASSEAGYGYEQYF. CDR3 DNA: TGCGCCAGCAGTGAGGCAGGATATGGCTACGAGCAGTACTTC.